A selection of T cell receptor beta chains follows, all from one sample in a study of cytomegalovirus exposure and HLA in healthy donors. Sequenced by immunoSEQ multiplex PCR; TCRdb stores in-frame clones only, minus some. This sample has 200,000 to 250,000 clones, with roughly 84% found just once. Sequenced material: PBMCs. Receptors were obtained from a woman under 30 in good health and CMV-seropositive. Both conserved end residues are trimmed from each CDR3. Each record gives: J gene, V gene, CDR3 protein.

TRBJ1-5 TRBV28 ASSLRTGALSNQPQH
TRBJ2-7 TRBV15 ATSRVSPWVAGAGGEQY
TRBJ1-4 TRBV15 ATSRGSTGTNEKLF
TRBJ2-7 TRBV12-5 ASGLGGRLYEQY
TRBJ2-4 TRBV2 ASGSGEYKNIQY
TRBJ2-7 TRBV5-1 ASSAGLAGGPIYEQY
TRBJ2-5 TRBV28 ASSSEETQY
TRBJ2-7 TRBV11-2 ASSIRGREY
TRBJ2-1 TRBV5-4 ASSPGQSYNEQF
TRBJ1-4 TRBV6-6 ASSYRGDGINEKLF
TRBJ2-2 TRBV4-1 ASSQARTAGGGNTGELF
TRBJ2-7 TRBV7-3 ASSRIRGTTRIHYEQY
TRBJ1-1 TRBV9 ASSPGQNTEAF
TRBJ1-2 TRBV5-1 ASRADGTGNEGYT
TRBJ2-7 TRBV23-1 ASSTQGNEQY
TRBJ1-2 TRBV4-1 ASSQVGGEGYT
TRBJ1-5 TRBV4-2 ASSQDFRDDQPQH
TRBJ1-2 TRBV19 ASTPTGPSNYGYT
TRBJ1-1 TRBV27 ASSSAGYTEAF
TRBJ2-7 TRBV29-1 SVEVREGPHTYEQY
TRBJ2-7 TRBV4-1 ASSHSGDTYEQY
TRBJ1-1 TRBV7-3 ASSPGGMNTEAF
TRBJ1-3 TRBV2 ASRRDISGNTIY
TRBJ2-2 TRBV19 ASNLGGNTGELF
TRBJ2-1 TRBV9 ASSSRPTSAHYNEQF
TRBJ1-1 TRBV6-1 ASSESQGTEAF
TRBJ2-3 TRBV14 ASSQPTSGRDADTQY
TRBJ2-5 TRBV7-9 ASRDGRGRETQY
TRBJ1-4 TRBV7-9 ASSQKGVATNEKLF
TRBJ1-2 TRBV30 ASTGVRYGYT
TRBJ1-4 TRBV28 ASSSAGTGGSEKLF
TRBJ1-5 TRBV29-1 GRVEGESNQPQH
TRBJ1-2 TRBV28 ASRPPGTVYGYT
TRBJ2-3 TRBV28 ASSRLAGGADTQY
TRBJ1-2 TRBV30 AWSDLGTGRYGYT
TRBJ2-2 TRBV27 ASSLPPIPTGSNTGELF
TRBJ2-2 TRBV18 ASSPGAGSVNGELF
TRBJ1-1 TRBV4-1 ASRPTGRATEAF
TRBJ1-2 TRBV19 ASSIGTDHYGYT
TRBJ1-3 TRBV19 ASSILQGNSGNTIY
TRBJ2-1 TRBV28 ASSSILELLL
TRBJ1-3 TRBV29-1 SVEDAGTGDSGNTIY
TRBJ2-1 TRBV27 ASSWETSGSYNEQF
TRBJ2-1 TRBV5-4 ASSLIDGFSNDEQF
TRBJ1-2 TRBV27 ASSPYLSGAANYGYT
TRBJ2-4 TRBV5-4 ASRKKAGGEENIQY
TRBJ1-3 TRBV5-1 ASSFRPAGNTIY
TRBJ2-1 TRBV19 ASSISAGGPNEQF
TRBJ1-1 TRBV30 AWIAGEYTEAF
TRBJ2-1 TRBV6-5 ASSLTSGYYNEQF
TRBJ2-5 TRBV5-6 ASSIGLAGQETQY
TRBJ1-3 TRBV2 ASSEGSLRDSGNTIY
TRBJ2-2 TRBV28 ASSDGQHTGELF
TRBJ2-1 TRBV28 ASRVDLAGGGNEQF